This is a list of T cell receptor beta chains from one sample in a study of CD8 T cells in Susac syndrome. One entry per CDR3 protein, called by TCRdb with MiXCR from the immunoSEQ multiplex PCR reads. Here the sample spans 100,000 to 150,000 distinct CDR3 sequences, approximately 93% being singletons. Sample: CD8+ T cells from PBMCs. The source of these receptors is a human donor with multiple sclerosis. The CDR3 runs from the conserved cysteine through the conserved F or W. A D gene is named only where the DNA matches it firmly. Rows give clone size only sometimes, using once, few, many, or a class for an expanded clone.

clone size	V gene	J gene	D gene	CDR3 DNA	CDR3 protein
-	TRBV2	TRBJ2-2	-	TGTGCCAGCAGTGAAGCTCCCGGCACCGGGGAGCTGTTTTTT	CASSEAPGTGELFF
-	TRBV15	TRBJ1-1	TRBD1	TGTGCCACCAGCGGGGACAGGGCTATGAACACTGAAGCTTTCTTT	CATSGDRAMNTEAFF
-	TRBV24-1	TRBJ2-2	TRBD2	TGTGCCACCAGTGACCCTACTAGCGGGGGGCACACCGGGGAGCTGTTTTTT	CATSDPTSGGHTGELFF
-	TRBV25-1	TRBJ2-5	TRBD2	TGTGCCAGCAGTCTGCGACTAGCGGGAGGGTGTCAAGAGACCCAGTACTTC	CASSLRLAGGCQETQYF
-	TRBV29-1	TRBJ2-2	TRBD1	TGCAGCGTTGACATAGGGGGCAACACCGGGGAGCTGTTTTTT	CSVDIGGNTGELFF
-	TRBV28	TRBJ2-2	TRBD1	TGTGCCAGTAAGGGGGCCTTGAACACCGGGGAGCTGTTTTTT	CASKGALNTGELFF
-	TRBV24-1	TRBJ2-4	TRBD1	TGTGCCACCAGTGACTCCGGGACAGGGTTCATTCAGTACTTC	CATSDSGTGFIQYF
-	TRBV27	TRBJ2-7	TRBD1	TGTGCCAGCGGGGTGAGCCGGGACAGGGTTGTTTTC	CASGVSRDRVVF
-	TRBV12-3/TRBV12-4	TRBJ1-5	-	TGTGCCAGCAGTTTTACCCCTAGCAGGTCCCAGAATCAGCCCCAGCATTTT	CASSFTPSRSQNQPQHF
-	TRBV29-1	TRBJ1-2	-	TGCAGCGTTGAAGATCTGGCAGTCGGCTATGGCTACACCTTC	CSVEDLAVGYGYTF
-	TRBV7-6	TRBJ1-1	-	TGTGCCAGCAGCTACAGGGTGAACACTGAAGCTTTCTTT	CASSYRVNTEAFF
-	TRBV12-3/TRBV12-4	TRBJ2-7	-	TGTGCCAGCAGTACTATAGGACGGACCTACGAGCAGTACTTC	CASSTIGRTYEQYF
-	TRBV29-1	TRBJ2-1	TRBD2	TGCAGCGTGACCCCGGACCGACTAGCGGGGGGGCGGGGGCAGTTCTTC	CSVTPDRLAGGRGQFF
once	TRBV5-1	TRBJ2-3	-	TGCGCCAGCAGCTTGGCCCGTCTTGGGGTAACAGATACGCAGTATTTT	CASSLARLGVTDTQYF
-	TRBV5-1	TRBJ2-1	TRBD2	TGCGCCAGCAGCTTGGTGGGTAGCGGGAGTTTCGATGAGCAGTTCTTC	CASSLVGSGSFDEQFF
-	TRBV7-9	TRBJ1-2	-	TGTGCCAGCAGCTCGGGGGACACGCCCCTCAGCTACACCTTC	CASSSGDTPLSYTF
-	TRBV20-1	TRBJ1-1	TRBD1	TGCAGTGCTAGAGATGATGGGCAGGGGGTCGAAGCTTTCTTT	CSARDDGQGVEAFF
-	TRBV7-6	TRBJ1-6	TRBD1	TGTGCCAGCAGCGAAAGACAGGGGGCCTTTAATTCACCCCTCCACTTT	CASSERQGAFNSPLHF
-	TRBV18	TRBJ2-5	-	TGTGCCAGCTCACCGGCGGGGACCACTGGGGAGACCCAGTACTTC	CASSPAGTTGETQYF